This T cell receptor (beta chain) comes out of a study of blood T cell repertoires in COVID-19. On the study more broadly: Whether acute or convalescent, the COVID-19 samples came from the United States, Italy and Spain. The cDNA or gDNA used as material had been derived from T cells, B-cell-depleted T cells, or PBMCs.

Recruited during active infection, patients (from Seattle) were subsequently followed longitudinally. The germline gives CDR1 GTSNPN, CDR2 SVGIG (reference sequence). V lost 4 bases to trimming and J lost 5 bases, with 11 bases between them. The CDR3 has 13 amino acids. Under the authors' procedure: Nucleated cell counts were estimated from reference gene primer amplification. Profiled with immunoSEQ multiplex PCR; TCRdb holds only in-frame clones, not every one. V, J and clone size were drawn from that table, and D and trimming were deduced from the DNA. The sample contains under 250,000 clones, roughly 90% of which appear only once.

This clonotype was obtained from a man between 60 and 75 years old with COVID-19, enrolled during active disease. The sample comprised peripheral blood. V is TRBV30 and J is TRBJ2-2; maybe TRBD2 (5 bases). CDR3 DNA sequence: TGTGCCTGGAAACGGGGTGGGACCGGGGAGCTGTTTTTT. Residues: CAWKRGGTGELFF.